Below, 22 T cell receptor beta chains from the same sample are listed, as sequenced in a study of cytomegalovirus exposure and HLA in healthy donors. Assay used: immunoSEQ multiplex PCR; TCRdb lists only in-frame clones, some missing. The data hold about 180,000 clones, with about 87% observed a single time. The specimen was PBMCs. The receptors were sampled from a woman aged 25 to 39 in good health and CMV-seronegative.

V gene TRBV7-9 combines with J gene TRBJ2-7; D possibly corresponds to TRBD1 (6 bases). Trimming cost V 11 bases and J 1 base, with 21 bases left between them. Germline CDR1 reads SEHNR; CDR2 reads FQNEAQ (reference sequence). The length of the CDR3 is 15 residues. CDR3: CAGTKPLDRSYEQYF. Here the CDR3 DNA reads TGTGCCGGCACTAAGCCCCTGGACAGATCCTACGAGCAGTACTTC.

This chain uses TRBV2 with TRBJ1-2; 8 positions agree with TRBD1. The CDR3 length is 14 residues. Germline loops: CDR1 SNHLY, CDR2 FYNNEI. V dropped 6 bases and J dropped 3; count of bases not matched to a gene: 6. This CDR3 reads CASRPGQVYYGYTF. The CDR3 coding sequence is TGTGCCAGCAGACCGGGACAGGTATACTATGGCTACACCTTC.

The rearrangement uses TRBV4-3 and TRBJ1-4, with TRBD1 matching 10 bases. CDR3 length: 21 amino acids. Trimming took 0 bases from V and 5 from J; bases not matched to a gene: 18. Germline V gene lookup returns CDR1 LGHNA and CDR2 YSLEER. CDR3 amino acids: CASSQDAPTGTGATENEKLFF. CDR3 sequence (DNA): TGCGCCAGCAGCCAAGATGCGCCTACCGGGACAGGGGCGACGGAAAATGAAAAACTGTTTTTT.

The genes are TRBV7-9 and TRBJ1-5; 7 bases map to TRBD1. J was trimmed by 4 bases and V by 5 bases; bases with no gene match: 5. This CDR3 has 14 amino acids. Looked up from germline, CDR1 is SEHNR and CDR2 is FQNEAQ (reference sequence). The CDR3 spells CASSRTGGNQPQHF. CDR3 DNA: TGTGCCAGCAGCCGGACAGGCGGGAATCAGCCCCAGCATTTT.

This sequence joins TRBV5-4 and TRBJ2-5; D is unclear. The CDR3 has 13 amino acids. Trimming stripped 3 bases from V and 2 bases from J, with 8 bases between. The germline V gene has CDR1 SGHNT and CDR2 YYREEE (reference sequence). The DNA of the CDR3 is TGTGCCAGCAGCTCAGTTGGTCAAGAGACCCAGTACTTC. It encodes CASSSVGQETQYF.

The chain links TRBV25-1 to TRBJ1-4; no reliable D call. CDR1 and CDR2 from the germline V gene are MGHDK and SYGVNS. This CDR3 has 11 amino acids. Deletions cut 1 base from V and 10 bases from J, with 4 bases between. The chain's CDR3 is CASSESGKLFF. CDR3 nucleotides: TGTGCCAGCAGTGAATCCGGAAAACTGTTTTTT.

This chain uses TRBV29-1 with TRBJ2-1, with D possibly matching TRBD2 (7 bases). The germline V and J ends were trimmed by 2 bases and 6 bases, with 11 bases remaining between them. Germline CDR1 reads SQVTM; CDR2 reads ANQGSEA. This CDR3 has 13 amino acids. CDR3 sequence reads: CSVERGGINEQFF. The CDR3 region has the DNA TGCAGCGTTGAAAGGGGGGGCATCAATGAGCAGTTCTTC.

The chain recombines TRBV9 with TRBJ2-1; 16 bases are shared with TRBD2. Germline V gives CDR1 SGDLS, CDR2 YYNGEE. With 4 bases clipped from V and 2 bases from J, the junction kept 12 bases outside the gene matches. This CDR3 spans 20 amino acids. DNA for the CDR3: TGTGCCAGCAGCCTGAGACCCGGGACTAGCGGGGGGGCCACCTACAATGAGCAGTTCTTC. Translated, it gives CASSLRPGTSGGATYNEQFF.

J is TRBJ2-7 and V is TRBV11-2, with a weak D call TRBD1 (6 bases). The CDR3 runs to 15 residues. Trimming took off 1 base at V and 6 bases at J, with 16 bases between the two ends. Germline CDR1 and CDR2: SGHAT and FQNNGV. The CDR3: CASSLVQGLSSEQYF. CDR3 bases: TGTGCCAGCAGCTTAGTGCAGGGGTTGTCTTCCGAGCAGTACTTC. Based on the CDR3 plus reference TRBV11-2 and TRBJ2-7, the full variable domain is EAGVAQSPRYKIIEKRQSVAFWCNPISGHATLYWYQQILGQGPKLLIQFQNNGVVDDSQLPKDRFSAERLKGVDSTLKIQPAKLEDSAVYLCASSLVQGLSSEQYFGPGTRLTVT.

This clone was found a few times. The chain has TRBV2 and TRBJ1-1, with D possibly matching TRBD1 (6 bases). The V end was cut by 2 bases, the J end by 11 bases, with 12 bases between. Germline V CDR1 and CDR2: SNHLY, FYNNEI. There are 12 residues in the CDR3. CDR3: CASSEQGTGAFF. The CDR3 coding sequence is TGTGCCAGCAGTGAACAGGGCACAGGGGCTTTCTTT.

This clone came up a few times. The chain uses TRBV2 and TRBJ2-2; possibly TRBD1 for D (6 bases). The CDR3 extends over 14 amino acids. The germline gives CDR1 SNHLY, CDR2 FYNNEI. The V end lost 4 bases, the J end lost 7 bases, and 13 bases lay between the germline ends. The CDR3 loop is CASSVGQGYGELFF. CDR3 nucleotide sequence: TGTGCCAGCAGTGTGGGGCAGGGGTACGGGGAGCTGTTTTTT.

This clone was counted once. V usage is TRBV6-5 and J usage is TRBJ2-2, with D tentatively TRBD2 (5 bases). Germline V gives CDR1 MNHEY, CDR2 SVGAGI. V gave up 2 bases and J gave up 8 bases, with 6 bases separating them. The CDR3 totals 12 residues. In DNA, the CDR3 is TGTGCCAGCAGTTACACGGGGGGGGAGCTGTTTTTT. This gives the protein CASSYTGGELFF.

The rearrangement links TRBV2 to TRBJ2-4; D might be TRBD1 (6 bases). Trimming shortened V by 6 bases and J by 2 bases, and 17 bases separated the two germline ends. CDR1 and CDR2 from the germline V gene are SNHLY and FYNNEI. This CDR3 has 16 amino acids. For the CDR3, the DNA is TGTGCCAGCAGAGGGGGTCCCGTTTGGCCCAAAAACATTCAGTACTTC. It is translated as CASRGGPVWPKNIQYF.

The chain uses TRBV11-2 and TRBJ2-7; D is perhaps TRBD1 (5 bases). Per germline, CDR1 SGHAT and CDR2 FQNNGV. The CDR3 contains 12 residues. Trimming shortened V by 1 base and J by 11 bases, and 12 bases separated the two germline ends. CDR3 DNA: TGTGCCAGCAGCTTAGTAGGGGCTTTTAAGTACTTC. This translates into CASSLVGAFKYF. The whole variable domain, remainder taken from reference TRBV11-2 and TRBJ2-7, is EAGVAQSPRYKIIEKRQSVAFWCNPISGHATLYWYQQILGQGPKLLIQFQNNGVVDDSQLPKDRFSAERLKGVDSTLKIQPAKLEDSAVYLCASSLVGAFKYFGPGTRLTVT.

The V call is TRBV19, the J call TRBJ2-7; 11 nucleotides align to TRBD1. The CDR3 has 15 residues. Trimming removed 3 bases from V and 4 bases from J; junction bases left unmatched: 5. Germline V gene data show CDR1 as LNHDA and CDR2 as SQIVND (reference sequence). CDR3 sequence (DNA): TGTGCCAGTAGTATGGCTGGGACAGGGGGATACGAGCAGTACTTC. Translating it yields CASSMAGTGGYEQYF.

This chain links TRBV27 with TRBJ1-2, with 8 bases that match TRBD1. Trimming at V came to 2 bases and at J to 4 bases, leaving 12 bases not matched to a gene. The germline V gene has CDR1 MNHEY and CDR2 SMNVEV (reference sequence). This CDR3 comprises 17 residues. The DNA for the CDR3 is TGTGCCAGCAGTTTAGGACAGGGTACCCGATCGGGCTATGGCTACACCTTC. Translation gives CASSLGQGTRSGYGYTF.

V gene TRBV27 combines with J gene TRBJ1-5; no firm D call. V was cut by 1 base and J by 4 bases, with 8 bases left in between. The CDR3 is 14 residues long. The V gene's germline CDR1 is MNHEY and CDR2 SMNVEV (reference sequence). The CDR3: CASSLYRGNQPQHF. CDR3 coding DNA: TGTGCCAGCAGTTTATACCGGGGAAATCAGCCCCAGCATTTT.

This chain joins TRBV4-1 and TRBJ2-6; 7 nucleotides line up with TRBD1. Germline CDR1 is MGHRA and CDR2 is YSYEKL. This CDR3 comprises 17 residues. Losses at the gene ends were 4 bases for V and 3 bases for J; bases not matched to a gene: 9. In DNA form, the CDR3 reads TGCGCCAGCAGCCCCAGGGAGAGGGGGCTTGGGGCCAACGTCCTGACTTTC. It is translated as CASSPRERGLGANVLTF.

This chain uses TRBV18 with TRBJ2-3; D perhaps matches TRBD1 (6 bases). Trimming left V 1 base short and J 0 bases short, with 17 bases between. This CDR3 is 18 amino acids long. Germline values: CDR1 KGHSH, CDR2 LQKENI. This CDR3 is CASSPLVGTRTSTDTQYF. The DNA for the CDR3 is TGTGCCAGCTCACCACTCGTGGGGACACGGACCAGCACAGATACGCAGTATTTT.

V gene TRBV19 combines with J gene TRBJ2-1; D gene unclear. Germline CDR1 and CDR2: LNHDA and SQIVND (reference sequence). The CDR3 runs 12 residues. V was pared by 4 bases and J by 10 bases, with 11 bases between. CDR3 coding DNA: TGTGCCAGTAGTAAAACACGTTGGGAGCAGTTCTTC. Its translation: CASSKTRWEQFF. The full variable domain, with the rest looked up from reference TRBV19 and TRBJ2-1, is DGGITQSPKYLFRKEGQNVTLSCEQNLNHDAMYWYRQDPGQGLRLIYYSQIVNDFQKGDIAEGYSVSREKKESFPLTVTSAQKNPTAFYLCASSKTRWEQFFGPGTRLTVL.

CDR3 amino acids: CASRSGTLSDTQYF. In DNA, the CDR3 is TGTGCCAGCAGATCCGGGACACTATCAGATACGCAGTATTTT. The chain recombines TRBV27 with TRBJ2-3; perhaps TRBD1 as D (6 bases). Germline V gene data show CDR1 as MNHEY and CDR2 as SMNVEV (reference sequence). Trimming stripped 6 bases from V and 4 bases from J, with 14 bases between. The CDR3 is 14 amino acids.

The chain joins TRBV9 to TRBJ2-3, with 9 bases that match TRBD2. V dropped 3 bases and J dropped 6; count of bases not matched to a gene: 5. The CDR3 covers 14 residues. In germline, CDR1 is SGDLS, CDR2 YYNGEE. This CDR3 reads CASSGVGTSDTQYF. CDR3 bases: TGTGCCAGCAGCGGGGTCGGGACTAGCGATACGCAGTATTTT.